A single sample is the source of the 18 T cell receptor beta chains below, sequenced in a study of blood T cell repertoires in COVID-19 (dated by TCRdb to the early 2020s). The method was the immunoSEQ multiplex PCR assay. TCRdb stores this immuneACCESS table with in-frame sequences only. Part of the clones is absent; in the studies checked, under half of the shortfall reflects unresolved V genes, and no reason is known for the rest. The sample contains more than 90,000 clones, over 80% of them found a single time. Around 5% of the sample belongs to the ten largest clones. Sequenced: peripheral blood. These receptor sequences come from a man over 45 with active COVID-19.

This chain uses TRBV7-9 with TRBJ2-7, with a tentative D call TRBD1 (5 bases). The CDR3 is 13 amino acids. Germline V gene sequence: CDR1 SEHNR, CDR2 FQNEAQ (reference sequence). Trimming shortened V by 4 bases and J by 2 bases, and 9 bases separated the two germline ends. CDR3 DNA: TGTGCCAGCAGCTCTGGACAAACCTACGAGCAGTACTTC. Its protein is CASSSGQTYEQYF.

This clone was seen just once. The chain combines TRBV27 with TRBJ2-7, with 7 positions matching TRBD1. Germline V gene sequence: CDR1 MNHEY, CDR2 SMNVEV (reference sequence). The CDR3 covers 12 residues. The V and J ends lost 6 bases and 6 bases, in that order; junction bases with no gene match: 5. The CDR3 nucleotides read TGTGCCAGCAGCTACCCAGGGGGCGAGCAGTACTTC. Amino acids: CASSYPGGEQYF.

This chain uses TRBV2 with TRBJ1-1; 10 positions match TRBD1. The V gene's germline CDR1 is SNHLY and CDR2 FYNNEI. Germline trimming cut 6 bases from V and 6 bases from J; bases unmatched to any gene: 4. CDR3 length: 13 residues. CDR3: CASSRDRGSEAFF. CDR3 coding DNA: TGTGCCAGCAGCCGGGACAGGGGTTCTGAAGCTTTCTTT.

J is TRBJ1-4 and V is TRBV28; TRBD1 is a possible D gene (6 bases). The V gene's germline CDR1 is MDHEN and CDR2 SYDVKM. The CDR3 is 14 amino acids. V lost 6 bases to trimming and J lost 4 bases, with 12 bases between them. DNA of the CDR3: TGTGCCAGCAGAACCGGGACATTTAATGAAAAACTGTTTTTT. This encodes CASRTGTFNEKLFF. Based on the CDR3 plus reference TRBV28 and TRBJ1-4, the full variable domain is DVKVTQSSRYLVKRTGEKVFLECVQDMDHENMFWYRQDPGLGLRLIYFSYDVKMKEKGDIPEGYSVSREKKERFSLILESASTNQTSMYLCASRTGTFNEKLFFGSGTQLSVL.

The genes are TRBV6-5 and TRBJ2-1, with TRBD2 identical over 9 bases. This CDR3 has 15 residues. Trimming took 6 bases from V and 0 from J; bases not matched to a gene: 3. Germline values: CDR1 MNHEY, CDR2 SVGAGI. The CDR3 protein is CASRRGGVSYNEQFF. The CDR3 region has the DNA TGTGCCAGCAGGCGCGGGGGGGTCTCCTACAATGAGCAGTTCTTC.

V and J are TRBV27 and TRBJ2-1; 12 bases align to TRBD2. The CDR3 contains 17 residues. CDR1 is MNHEY and CDR2 is SMNVEV in the germline V gene (reference sequence). V lost 5 bases to trimming and J lost 4 bases; unmatched junction nucleotides: 9. The CDR3 is CASSPWTSGNLYNEQFF. CDR3 sequence (DNA): TGTGCCAGCAGTCCCTGGACTAGCGGGAACTTATACAATGAGCAGTTCTTC.

This clone turned up a few times. V and J are TRBV28 and TRBJ1-5; D is unclear. This CDR3 has 16 amino acids. Germline V gene data show CDR1 as MDHEN and CDR2 as SYDVKM. V was pared by 6 bases and J by 7 bases, with 22 bases between. The CDR3 loop is CASRPLFNVLVQPQHF. The CDR3 DNA sequence: TGTGCCAGCAGACCACTTTTTAATGTGTTGGTACAGCCCCAGCATTTT.

This chain links TRBV6-5 with TRBJ2-7; 7 bases match TRBD2. J lost 2 bases, V lost 2 bases, and 6 bases had no gene match. In germline, CDR1 is MNHEY, CDR2 SVGAGI. CDR3 length equals 15 residues. DNA of the CDR3: TGTGCCAGCAGTTACGGGGGGGGAAACACCTACGAGCAGTACTTC. Translation gives CASSYGGGNTYEQYF.

V gene TRBV9 combines with J gene TRBJ2-1, with 7 bases aligning to TRBD2. Looked up from germline, CDR1 is SGDLS and CDR2 is YYNGEE. The trim removed 4 bases at V and 10 bases at J, leaving 8 bases unmatched. This CDR3 contains 13 residues. CDR3 sequence reads: CASSKILATEQFF. The DNA for the CDR3 is TGTGCCAGCAGCAAGATACTAGCGACGGAGCAGTTCTTC.

The V gene is TRBV24-1, the J gene TRBJ2-2; the match to TRBD2 covers 8 bases. Germline-derived CDR1 and CDR2 are KGHDR and SFDVKD. CDR3 length equals 17 residues. V shed 4 bases and J 4 bases; nucleotides not matched to a gene: 10. CDR3 loop: CATSESRGGLITGELFF. Here the CDR3 DNA reads TGTGCCACCAGTGAATCCCGGGGGGGGCTGATCACCGGGGAGCTGTTTTTT.

This chain uses TRBV25-1 with TRBJ2-3; TRBD1 might be the D (5 bases). Germline CDR1 reads MGHDK; CDR2 reads SYGVNS. There are 13 residues in the CDR3. V was pared by 5 bases and J by 4 bases, with 10 bases between. The CDR3 here is CASSKQVSDTQYF. The CDR3 coding sequence is TGTGCCAGCAGTAAACAGGTTTCAGATACGCAGTATTTT.

The rearrangement uses TRBV6-6 and TRBJ1-4, with 9 bases lining up with TRBD1. The germline V gene encodes CDR1 MNHNY and CDR2 SVGAGI (reference sequence). There are 16 residues in the CDR3. V gave up 5 bases and J gave up 10 bases; unmatched junction bases: 14. CDR3 nucleotides: TGTGCCAGCAGTCGAGAACCGACAGGGGGTGGTAGAAAACTGTTTTTT. Translating it yields CASSREPTGGGRKLFF.

The sample holds one count of this clone. J is TRBJ2-1 and V is TRBV19; maybe TRBD2 (5 bases). Trimming took 8 bases from V and 8 from J, leaving 13 bases between them. The CDR3 extends over 12 amino acids. Germline V gene sequence: CDR1 LNHDA, CDR2 SQIVND (reference sequence). The CDR3 loop reads CASQASIHEQFF. For the CDR3, the DNA is TGTGCCAGTCAAGCTAGCATCCATGAGCAGTTCTTC.

This clone was recorded a few times. The chain joins TRBV3-1 (or the pseudogene TRBV3-2) to TRBJ1-6, with no clear D. The CDR3 covers 11 residues. V was shortened by 5 bases and J by 15 bases, with 11 bases between the two germline ends. Germline V gene sequence: CDR1 LGHDT, CDR2 YNNKEL (reference sequence). For the CDR3, the DNA is TGTGCCAGCAGCTCAGGACGGGGCCTCCACTTT. This codes for CASSSGRGLHF.

V and J are TRBV5-6 and TRBJ2-7; D possibly corresponds to TRBD1 (5 bases). The V gene's germline CDR1 is SGHDT and CDR2 YYEEEE. Trimming stripped 0 bases from V and 1 base from J, with 5 bases between. CDR3 length: 13 amino acids. CDR3 sequence: CASSLGQSYEQYF. Written as DNA, the CDR3 is TGTGCCAGCAGCTTGGGACAGTCCTACGAGCAGTACTTC.

CDR3 nucleotide sequence: TGTGCCATCAGTGACCCCGGGACACCCGATCAGCCCCAGCATTTT. This codes for CAISDPGTPDQPQHF. The chain carries TRBV10-3 and TRBJ1-5, with D perhaps TRBD1 (6 bases). The V end lost 3 bases, the J end lost 5 bases, and 14 bases lay between the germline ends. The CDR3 sequence is 15 residues long. The germline V gene has CDR1 ENHRY and CDR2 SYGVKD.

The rearrangement links TRBV5-1 to TRBJ2-5; 7 bases map to TRBD1. This CDR3 region has 14 residues. The V and J ends lost 4 bases and 1 base, in that order; junction bases with no gene match: 4. Germline CDR1 reads SGHRS; CDR2 reads YFSETQ. The CDR3 DNA reads TGCGCCAGCAGCAACACAGGGGCCCAAGAGACCCAGTACTTC. Protein product: CASSNTGAQETQYF.

The chain employs TRBV4-1 and TRBJ2-1, with D tentatively TRBD2 (5 bases). The CDR3 has 20 amino acids. Germline assignment: CDR1 MGHRA and CDR2 YSYEKL. The V gene lost 0 bases and the J gene lost 0 bases, with 21 bases spanning the gap. The CDR3 is CASSQEVSGMGMSSYNEQFF. CDR3 bases: TGCGCCAGCAGCCAAGAAGTGTCGGGGATGGGGATGAGCTCCTACAATGAGCAGTTCTTC.